This T cell receptor beta chain was captured in a study of shared clonotypes between healthy human individuals. For this clone: The target antigen is unknown.

This was a deep-level run. This table comes from immunoSEQ multiplex PCR, and its TCRdb copy is limited to in-frame clones, with some not included. This sample carries some 2,400,000 clones, almost 96% of them seen once, and the ten largest clones take 0.1% to 0.15%. The CD4+ fraction was divided into a CD45RA+ naive subset and a CD45RA-negative memory subset. Broader study findings: Naive CD4 clonotype sharing across a handful of donors was around 5%.

The specimen sequenced was naive CD4+ T cells sorted from blood. Subset specified: CD45RA+ positively selected. This TCR came from a man aged 18-30 years in good health.

The CDR3 bases are TGTACCAACCGAGTGCGCGCTAACTATGGCTACACCTTC. Its protein is CTNRVRANYGYTF. The chain combines TRBV21-1 with TRBJ1-2. TRBV21-1 constitutes a pseudogene. This CDR3 is 13 amino acids long.